This T cell receptor beta chain derives from a study of blood T cell repertoires in COVID-19. Study-level information: Some COVID-19 samples were acute and others convalescent; all came from the United States, Italy and Spain.

Individuals drawn from 20 to 25 US areas were roughly 18 to 89 years old. Recovery among Cohort 3 donors was established by two negative PCRs, clearance, or symptom resolution. J was trimmed by 4 bases and V by 4 bases; bases with no gene match: 13. This CDR3 has 18 residues. Germline lookup yields CDR1 SGHDN and CDR2 FVKESK. In the authors' workflow: Nucleated cell number was recorded as an estimate derived from reference gene primer amplification. Libraries were prepared by immunoSEQ multiplex PCR; TCRdb keeps only in-frame clonotypes and omits some of them. The V and J calls and the clone size are those of that table, but D and trimming were determined from the DNA. The sample consists of hundreds of thousands of clones, about 85% of them appearing once. A single count supports this clone.

Sequenced material: PBMCs or T cells enriched from blood (not recorded which). This receptor was obtained from a man aged 35 to 55 who had recovered from COVID-19. J is TRBJ2-2 and V is TRBV14, with 9 bases matching TRBD1. For the CDR3, the DNA is TGTGCCAGCAGCCTACAACCGGGACAGGGACGGTTCACCGGGGAGCTGTTTTTT. Translating it yields CASSLQPGQGRFTGELFF. Combining the CDR3 with reference TRBV14 and TRBJ2-2 gives the whole variable domain EAGVTQFPSHSVIEKGQTVTLRCDPISGHDNLYWYRRVMGKEIKFLLHFVKESKQDESGMPNNRFLAERTGGTYSTLKVQPAELEDSGVYFCASSLQPGQGRFTGELFFGEGSRLTVL.